This T cell receptor beta chain was identified in a study of identical twins. This clonotype was seen more than once but under ten times. Its antigen is unidentified. Compared with germline, one end of the junction differs, possibly owing to a read error. TCRdb recomputed calls from the 5' RACE reads with MiXCR, one row per CDR3 protein. The sample comprises approximately 600,000 distinct CDR3 sequences, nearly 10% of which are singletons, and roughly 3% rests with the top ten. Study-level findings and limits: Donors were not followed over many years; analysis was cross-sectional. Out-of-frame TCR alpha sharing observed in monozygotic twins exceeded model estimates. Beta clonotypes that were abundant in cord blood contained fewer insertions, a pattern absent from memory repertoires.

Germline V CDR1 and CDR2: SQVTM, ANQGSEA. The CDR3 runs to 11 residues. This sample also belongs to another study, concerning yellow fever vaccine responses in identical twins.

V and J are TRBV29-1 and TRBJ2-7; possible D gene TRBD2, 6 bases. Sequenced: PBMCs. The clonotype comes from a woman between 18 and 29 years old in good health. The CDR3 DNA is TGCAGCGCTGAACTAGCCACAAAGCAGTACTTC. Its protein product is CSAELATKQYF.